This T cell receptor (beta chain) emerged from a study of blood T cell repertoires in COVID-19. The wider study: Sites across the United States, Italy and Spain contributed samples from acute and convalescent COVID-19.

Here immunoSEQ multiplex PCR was the method, and the copy in TCRdb shows in-frame clones only, minus some. The sample has tens of thousands of clones; approximately 83% are singletons. This clonotype was obtained from a man aged 70-80 years with active COVID-19. Sequences were obtained from peripheral blood.

DNA of the CDR3: TGTGCCAGCAGCCAACTCAATGAAAAACTGTTTTTT. Translation gives CASSQLNEKLFF. The chain has TRBV3-1 (or the pseudogene TRBV3-2) and TRBJ1-4; D is unresolved. The V gene lost 2 bases and the J gene lost 5 bases, with 3 bases spanning the gap. This CDR3 region has 12 residues. Germline V gene lookup returns CDR1 LGHDT and CDR2 YNNKEL (reference sequence).